This T cell receptor beta chain originates from a study of coeliac disease (dated by TCRdb to between 2021 and 2024). About the investigation overall: Each coeliac patient was placed into one of three groups: newly diagnosed active disease, refractory coeliac disease type I, or disease controlled by a gluten-free diet. Because high-resolution HLA typing was not available, biased TRBV7-2 usage was examined as a proof of principle. Next-generation sequencing of rearranged TRB and TRG CDR3 regions was used on small intestinal lymphocyte fractions taken from coeliac and non-coeliac patients. The study was aimed at characterising TR repertoires of small intestinal T cells in active, refractory type I and gluten-free-diet-treated coeliac disease. Of the approximately 30 patients in the full study, roughly 22 had coeliac disease confirmed by serology and 8 were controls with non-small intestinal disorders. Samples from some 26 subjects were successfully TRB sequenced, and these included 24 paired samples of bulk unsorted intraepithelial and lamina propria cells.

Library prep was done by the immunoSEQ multiplex PCR assay. In a multiplexed PCR, the TR loci were amplified; reverse primers were designed against J gene segments, whereas forward primers were designed against V gene segments. The Illumina HiSeq System was used to sequence the amplified CDR3 regions. The study's processing was this. To strip out PCR and sequencing errors and collapse the data into unique sequences, a nearest-neighbour algorithm merged closely related reads. Each repertoire was summarised by clonality and by T cell density, with T cell density defined as TR molecules per amount of genomic DNA input. CDR3 amino acid sequences present in at least 80% of unsorted samples were defined as public TRs, and these public TRs were then tested for differential abundance between coeliac and control samples. Every lamina propria sample was searched for matches to a list of a few hundred published gliadin-specific TRB sequences. Disease-group differences in clonality and density were tested with Kruskal-Wallis tests followed by Dunn post-tests. The clones in this table, taken by TCRdb from immuneACCESS, are in-frame only. Not every clone is retained; where verified, under half of the shortfall comes from an unresolved V gene, and the cause of the rest is unknown. V, J and clone size were drawn from that table, and D and trimming were deduced from the DNA. In all, the sample holds roughly 4,700 clones, and 69% of those were seen once. Of the sample, around 13% is held by the ten largest clones.

General conclusions and limits of the study: Published gliadin-specific TRB sequences were found in about 55% of the 18 coeliac lamina propria samples but in only 1 of 6 controls. Cross-contamination between compartments was possible, because separating intraepithelial cells from lamina propria cells did not produce high-purity fractions. TRB repertoires were found to be largely private, with most amino acid sequences unique to one sample, and no significant difference in V-gene usage was found between disease groups. The authors judged the approach to be unsuitable for unbiased detection of gliadin-specific T cells, because gliadin-specific T cells are scarce and rarely shared between patients. TRB and TRG repertoires of active coeliac intraepithelial and lamina propria samples showed lower clonality than controls, suggesting recruitment of diverse T cells.

Cells were frozen in aliquots of over 400,000 in DMSO/FBS in liquid nitrogen, and a single aliquot from each fraction was used for sequencing. Every one of the 30 patients in the study had endoscopy and a small intestinal biopsy. Once intraepithelial cells had been isolated, the leftover biopsy tissue was digested with collagenase to release lamina propria cells. Genomic DNA was extracted from frozen unsorted cell fractions with the Qiagen DNeasy blood extraction kit. This clone is a singleton in its sample. Its antigen remains undetermined. Per-base quality was not reported, and no clone a single base away is much larger than it. The germline ends are 15 bases apart after V is trimmed by 5 bases and J by 4 bases. CDR1 SGHTA and CDR2 FQGNSA are derived from the germline V gene. From the cysteine up to the phenylalanine, the CDR3 has a length of 15 residues. CDR3 DNA only is kept here, 45 bases in frame from base 1.

This receptor chain uses TRBV7-2 and TRBJ2-1; a weak D assignment points to TRBD1 (6 bases agree). Sequencing was carried out using lymphocytes from the gut lamina propria. Per the publication, the cell subset or site label means: lamina propria cell (LPC) fraction of small intestinal biopsy. This clonotype was obtained from a woman aged 40 to 50. The DNA reads as follows: TGTGCCAGCAGCCCCGGACAGCCTGAATACAATGAGCAGTTCTTC. Translated, it gives CASSPGQPEYNEQFF.